The clone carrying this T cell receptor beta chain showed up just once. Profiling relied on immunoSEQ multiplex PCR, and the TCRdb table lists in-frame clones only, not all of them. In the table there are about 82,000 clones, about 86% of which are singletons. The data were taken from a study of blood T cell repertoires in COVID-19. About the study: Specimens from acute and convalescent COVID-19 originated in the United States, Italy and Spain. The analysed material was cDNA or gDNA that came from T cells, B-cell-depleted T cells, or PBMCs.

The CDR3 covers 14 residues. Trimming cost V 2 bases and J 6 bases; bases outside gene matches: 7. Germline V gene lookup returns CDR1 MNHNS and CDR2 SASEGT. The chain recombines TRBV6-1 with TRBJ2-7; 7 positions match TRBD1. Sample: peripheral blood. This receptor was taken from a man aged 80 or over with acute or convalescent COVID-19. CDR3 nucleotides: TGTGCCAGCAGTGAACAGGGGGAACCCTCCGAGCAGTACTTC. It encodes CASSEQGEPSEQYF.